This T cell receptor beta chain was captured in a study of radiotherapy plus CTLA-4 blockade in lung cancer. The overall study: For 18% of patients, objective responses occurred, and approximately 30% had disease control.

General observations from the study: Radiotherapy with ipilimumab was followed by blood expansion of tumor-derived clones.

Concerning this clone: Antigen: not known.

Profiling relied on immunoSEQ multiplex PCR, and the TCRdb table lists in-frame clones only, not all of them. The sample has roughly 110,000 clones, more than 75% seen once; the top ten hold 2.4%. CDR3 size: 20 residues. Trimming took 1 base from V and 2 from J; bases not matched to a gene: 16. Germline values: CDR1 KGHSH, CDR2 LQKENI. This TCR was sampled from a human donor with non-small cell lung cancer that progressed on radiotherapy plus ipilimumab. Some clones in this sample may be carry-over from other donors' samples. The J gene is TRBJ2-3, the V gene TRBV18; 9 bases are shared with TRBD1. The sample consisted of peripheral blood, taken from a patient treated with radiotherapy plus ipilimumab. CDR3 amino acids: CASSPLLTTGGVVITDTQYF. The CDR3 bases are TGTGCCAGCTCACCACTCCTAACGACAGGGGGAGTTGTTATCACAGATACGCAGTATTTT.